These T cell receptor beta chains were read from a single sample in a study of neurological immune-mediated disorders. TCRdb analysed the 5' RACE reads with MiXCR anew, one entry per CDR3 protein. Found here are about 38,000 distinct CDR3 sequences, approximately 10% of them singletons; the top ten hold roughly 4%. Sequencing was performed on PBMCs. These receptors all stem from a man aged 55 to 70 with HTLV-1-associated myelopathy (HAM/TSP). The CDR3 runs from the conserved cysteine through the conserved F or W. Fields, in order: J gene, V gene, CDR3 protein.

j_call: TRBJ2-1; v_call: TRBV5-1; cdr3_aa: CASSFLAGADNEQFF
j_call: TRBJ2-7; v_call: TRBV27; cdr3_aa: CASSFSGPHEQYF
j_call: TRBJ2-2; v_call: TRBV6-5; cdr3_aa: CASRPTTGTGELFF
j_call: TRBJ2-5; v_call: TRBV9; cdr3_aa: CASSAGRGYWETQYF
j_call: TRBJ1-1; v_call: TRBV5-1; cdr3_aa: CASSDTGGITEAFF
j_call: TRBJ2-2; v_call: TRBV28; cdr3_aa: CASSFALANTGELFF
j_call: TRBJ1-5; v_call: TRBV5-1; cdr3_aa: CASSLVGGSQPQHF
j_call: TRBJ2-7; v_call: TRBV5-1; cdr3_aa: CASSITGGEQYF
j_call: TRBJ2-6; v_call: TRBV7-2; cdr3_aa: CASSFDGAGANVLTF
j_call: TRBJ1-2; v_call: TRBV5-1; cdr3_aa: CASSSEAGFGYTF
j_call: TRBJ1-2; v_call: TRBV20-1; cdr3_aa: CSAVDQALGGYTF
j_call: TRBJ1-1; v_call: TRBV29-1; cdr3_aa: CSVEWGSTEAFF
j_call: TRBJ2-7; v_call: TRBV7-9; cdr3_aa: CASSLGLAGEQYF
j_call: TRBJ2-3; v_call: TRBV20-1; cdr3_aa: CSAEPWTVRTGDTQYF
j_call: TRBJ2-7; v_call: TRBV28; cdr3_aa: CASSSHQWDIYEQYF
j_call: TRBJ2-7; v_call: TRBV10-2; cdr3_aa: CASGLQRTYEQYF
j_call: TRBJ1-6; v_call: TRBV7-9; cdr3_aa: CASSRDRDNSPIHF
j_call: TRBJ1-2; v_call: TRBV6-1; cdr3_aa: CAGNRVSSANYGYTF
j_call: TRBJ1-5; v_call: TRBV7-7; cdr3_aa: CASSRDVGQPQHF
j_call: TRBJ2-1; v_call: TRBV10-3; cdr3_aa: CAIRAEGSYNEQFF
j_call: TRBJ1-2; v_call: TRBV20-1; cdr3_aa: CSAIQGAGGYTF
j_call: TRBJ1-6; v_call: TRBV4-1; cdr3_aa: CASSQDREQAYNSPLHF
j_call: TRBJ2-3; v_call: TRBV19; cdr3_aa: CASRDYSDTQYF
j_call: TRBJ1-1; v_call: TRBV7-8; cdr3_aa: CASSLGARATEAYF
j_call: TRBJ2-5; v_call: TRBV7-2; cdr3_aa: CASSLTSGSQETQYF
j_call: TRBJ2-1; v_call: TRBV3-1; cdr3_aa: CASSQGLTGGSEQFF
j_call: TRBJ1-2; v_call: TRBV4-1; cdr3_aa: CASSQVLGSYGYTF
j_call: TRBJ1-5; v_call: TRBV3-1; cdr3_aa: CASSQQGWQPQHF
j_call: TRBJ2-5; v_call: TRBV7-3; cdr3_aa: CASSFDRQQTQYF
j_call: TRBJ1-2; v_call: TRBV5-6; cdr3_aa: CASSLVQWFSERYGYTF
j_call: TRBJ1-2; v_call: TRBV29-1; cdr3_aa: CSGLGGSGYGYTF
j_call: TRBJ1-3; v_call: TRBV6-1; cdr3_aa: CASSEAGSGNTIYF
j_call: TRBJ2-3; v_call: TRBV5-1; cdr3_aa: CASAERLTLQGGTDTQYF
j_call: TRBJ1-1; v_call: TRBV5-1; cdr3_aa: CASGSGVDTEAFF
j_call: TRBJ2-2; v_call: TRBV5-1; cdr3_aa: CASSSIQGQRNTGELFF
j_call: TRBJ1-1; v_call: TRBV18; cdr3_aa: CASSPPNGRGTEAFF
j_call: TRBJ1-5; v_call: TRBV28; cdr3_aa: CASRAGYSNQPQHF